The 19 T cell receptor beta chains below come from one sample, sequenced in a study of T cells after posttransplantation cyclophosphamide. Libraries were prepared by immunoSEQ multiplex PCR; TCRdb keeps only in-frame clonotypes and omits some of them. Altogether around 15,000 clones are present, 65% to 85% being singletons, with the ten largest covering around 2.8%. Sampled 1 year posttransplant, controls received myeloablative marrow transplants, methotrexate and a calcineurin inhibitor. Here the sequenced sample was PBMCs, taken roughly 470 days after allogeneic stem cell transplant with calcineurin inhibitor and methotrexate. These receptors all stem from a male patient between 25 and 39 years old who received an allogeneic stem cell transplant from an unrelated donor, was CMV-positive, and had acute and chronic GVHD. Some T cells may trace back to the graft donor.

This clone was observed once. V usage is TRBV19 and J usage is TRBJ2-3, with no clear D. V was pared by 8 bases and J by 2 bases, with 8 bases between. CDR3 size: 12 residues. Germline CDR1 reads LNHDA; CDR2 reads SQIVND (reference sequence). Here the CDR3 reads CASSYSTDTQYF. For the CDR3, the DNA is TGTGCCAGTTCCTATTCCACAGATACGCAGTATTTT.

The rearrangement joins TRBV18 to TRBJ2-7, with TRBD1 identical over 8 bases. The germline V gene has CDR1 KGHSH and CDR2 LQKENI. CDR3 length equals 15 residues. Germline trimming cut 3 bases from V and 2 bases from J; bases unmatched to any gene: 6. CDR3 in amino acids: CASSPGTGQTYEQYF. The CDR3, as DNA: TGTGCCAGCTCACCTGGGACAGGACAAACCTACGAGCAGTACTTC.

The gene calls are TRBV6-5 and TRBJ1-2; D unclear. Deletions cut 6 bases from V and 0 bases from J, with 8 bases between. CDR1 and CDR2 (germline): MNHEY, SVGAGI. The CDR3 extends over 13 amino acids. CDR3 region: CASSSSPNYGYTF. CDR3 in DNA: TGTGCCAGCAGCTCTTCTCCTAACTATGGCTACACCTTC.

V is TRBV6-5 and J is TRBJ2-3; TRBD2 matches at 8 bases. J lost 8 bases, V lost 3 bases, and 13 bases had no gene match. Germline CDR1 reads MNHEY; CDR2 reads SVGAGI. The CDR3 extends over 16 amino acids. The CDR3 region is CASSYAGTRGTGTQYF. DNA for the CDR3: TGTGCCAGCAGTTATGCCGGGACTAGGGGGACCGGTACGCAGTATTTT.

The chain links TRBV7-9 to TRBJ2-1, with D hard to call. Between the trimmed V and J ends, which lost 3 bases and 9 bases, there was a span of 9 bases. CDR1 and CDR2 from the germline V gene are SEHNR and FQNEAQ (reference sequence). The CDR3 has 12 residues. The DNA of the CDR3 is TGTGCCAGCAGCTTCGGTGGTGGTGAGCAGTTCTTC. Translating it yields CASSFGGGEQFF.

The rearrangement joins TRBV9 to TRBJ1-2; no definite D call. Germline-derived CDR1 and CDR2 are SGDLS and YYNGEE. This CDR3 is built from 17 residues. The V end was cut by 4 bases, the J end by 1 base, with 20 bases between. The CDR3 region is CASSQDRLVQVNYGYTF. The CDR3 region has the DNA TGTGCCAGCAGCCAAGATCGTCTCGTCCAGGTTAACTATGGCTACACCTTC.

The chain combines TRBV27 with TRBJ1-2; 10 nucleotides line up with TRBD1. This CDR3 comprises 16 residues. Germline loops: CDR1 MNHEY, CDR2 SMNVEV (reference sequence). The V segment lost 5 bases and the J segment 7 bases; nucleotides outside the gene matches: 13. CDR3 residues: CASSLNRGTGVGGYTF. DNA of the CDR3: TGTGCCAGCAGTCTGAACAGGGGGACAGGGGTAGGTGGCTACACCTTC.

This rearrangement joins TRBV7-8 to TRBJ1-1; D not resolved. The ends were cut back, 2 bases at V and 1 base at J, with 11 bases in the middle. The CDR3 extends over 15 amino acids. From germline, CDR1 is SGHVS and CDR2 FQNEAQ. The CDR3, as DNA: TGTGCCAGCAGCTTAAGAATACAGAGGAACACTGAAGCTTTCTTT. This translates into CASSLRIQRNTEAFF.

This clone was seen more than once but under ten times. This chain joins TRBV5-4 and TRBJ2-7; 11 bases line up with TRBD1. From germline, CDR1 is SGHNT and CDR2 YYREEE (reference sequence). The CDR3 is made up of 17 amino acids. With V trimmed by 4 bases and J by 1 base, 10 bases remained unmatched. Here the CDR3 reads CASSQGQGVSGSYEQYF. The DNA for the CDR3 is TGTGCCAGCAGCCAGGGACAGGGGGTTTCGGGATCCTACGAGCAGTACTTC.

This rearrangement joins TRBV14 to TRBJ2-5, with D possibly being TRBD1 (5 bases). Germline CDR1 is SGHDN and CDR2 is FVKESK. The V gene lost 4 bases and the J gene lost 5 bases, with 11 bases spanning the gap. The CDR3 runs 13 residues. The DNA of the CDR3 is TGTGCCAGCAGCCCCGGGCCAGGGGAGACCCAGTACTTC. This translates into CASSPGPGETQYF. Full variable domain (outside the CDR3, taken from reference TRBV14 and TRBJ2-5): EAGVTQFPSHSVIEKGQTVTLRCDPISGHDNLYWYRRVMGKEIKFLLHFVKESKQDESGMPNNRFLAERTGGTYSTLKVQPAELEDSGVYFCASSPGPGETQYFGPGTRLLVL.

This chain connects TRBV29-1 to TRBJ1-2; a possible D gene is TRBD1 (5 bases). The CDR3 runs to 15 residues. V was pared by 0 bases and J by 4 bases, with 15 bases between. The germline CDR1 and CDR2 sequences are SQVTM and ANQGSEA. CDR3: CSVEDRRGKSYGYTF. The DNA of the CDR3 is TGCAGCGTTGAAGATCGGCGGGGGAAGAGCTATGGCTACACCTTC.

Only one count was recorded for this clone. The gene calls are TRBV28 and TRBJ2-3; no reliable D call. In germline, CDR1 is MDHEN, CDR2 SYDVKM. V gave up 6 bases and J gave up 1 base, with 8 bases separating them. The CDR3 contains 13 residues. CDR3 sequence reads: CASRSPGTDTQYF. The DNA of the CDR3 is TGTGCCAGCAGATCCCCGGGCACAGATACGCAGTATTTT.

The V call is TRBV9, the J call TRBJ2-3; D remains unclear. V gave up 3 bases and J gave up 5 bases, with 4 bases separating them. The CDR3 contains 11 residues. Germline loops: CDR1 SGDLS, CDR2 YYNGEE. The CDR3 DNA sequence: TGTGCCAGCAGCGGAGGAGATACGCAGTATTTT. This gives the protein CASSGGDTQYF.

The rearrangement uses TRBV7-9 and TRBJ2-7, with D possibly matching TRBD2 (6 bases). This CDR3 has 12 residues. The V gene's germline CDR1 is SEHNR and CDR2 FQNEAQ (reference sequence). V dropped 6 bases and J dropped 7 bases, with 13 bases sitting between them. CDR3 protein: CASSLTSREQYF. The CDR3 DNA follows: TGTGCCAGCAGTTTGACTAGTCGGGAGCAGTACTTC.

The chain combines TRBV15 with TRBJ2-3; 9 positions match TRBD2. Per germline, CDR1 LNHNV and CDR2 YYDKDF (reference sequence). J gave up 4 bases and V 5 bases, and 7 bases lay outside the gene matches. This CDR3 has 15 residues. The CDR3 DNA reads as TGTGCCACCAGCGGAGCCGGGACTAGCTCAGATACGCAGTATTTT. This translates into CATSGAGTSSDTQYF.

There are a few counts of this clone. The chain employs TRBV6-6 and TRBJ2-7; 8 positions match TRBD1. V lost 1 base and J lost 5; bases outside the gene matches: 7. The CDR3 has 15 amino acids. Germline V gene data show CDR1 as MNHNY and CDR2 as SVGAGI (reference sequence). The CDR3 reads CASSYLRTGSNEQYF. Here the CDR3 DNA reads TGTGCCAGCAGTTACTTACGGACAGGGTCGAACGAGCAGTACTTC.

The gene calls are TRBV7-2 and TRBJ1-5, with 7 bases identical to TRBD1. The ends lost 2 bases at V and 3 bases at J; junction bases unmatched: 7. The CDR3 contains 16 residues. Germline V gives CDR1 SGHTA, CDR2 FQGNSA. In nucleotides, the CDR3 is TGTGCCAGCAGCTTATCAGGGGGGTGGAACAATCAGCCCCAGCATTTT. Protein: CASSLSGGWNNQPQHF.

The gene calls are TRBV4-3 and TRBJ2-5, with D tentatively TRBD2 (6 bases). The V gene lost 1 base and the J gene lost 4 bases, with 10 bases spanning the gap. The CDR3 runs 14 residues. The germline V gene has CDR1 LGHNA and CDR2 YSLEER. The CDR3 is CASSQVRGGETQYF. For the CDR3, the DNA is TGCGCCAGCAGCCAAGTGAGGGGAGGAGAGACCCAGTACTTC.

The V gene is TRBV7-2, the J gene TRBJ2-1, with 11 bases identical to TRBD2. The CDR3 has 14 residues. V was pared by 8 bases and J by 4 bases, with 4 bases of the junction left unmatched. Germline loops: CDR1 SGHTA, CDR2 FQGNSA. CDR3 region: CASYRTSGYNEQFF. DNA for the CDR3: TGTGCCAGCTACCGGACTAGCGGGTACAATGAGCAGTTCTTC.